This is a list of T cell receptor beta chains from one sample in a study of blood T cell repertoires in COVID-19. The method was immunoSEQ multiplex PCR; TCRdb's version includes in-frame clones alone and lacks a portion of them. The sample shows roughly 250,000 clones, around 90% of them seen only once. The sequenced sample consisted of PBMCs or T cells enriched from blood (not recorded which). The receptors were sampled from a woman between 50 and 59 years old who had recovered from COVID-19. CDR3s include the opening cysteine and the closing phenylalanine or tryptophan. The D gene is left open where the match is weak. A row's size may be missing; if present it is once, few, many or a size class.

j_gene | d_gene | v_gene | abundance | CDR3nt | CDR3aa
TRBJ2-1 | NA | TRBV30 | NA | TGTGCCTGGAGTGTACGCCGGGGGAACAATGAGCAGTTCTTC | CAWSVRRGNNEQFF
TRBJ2-7 | NA | TRBV2 | NA | TGTGCCAGCCAACTAGCGCCACAGGGCGAGCAGTACTTC | CASQLAPQGEQYF
TRBJ2-5 | NA | TRBV3-1/TRBV3-2 | NA | TGTGCCAGCAGCGGGCGCCCCCGGACCCAGTACTTC | CASSGRPRTQYF
TRBJ2-3 | NA | TRBV19 | NA | TGTGCCAGTAGTACTATGAATACGCAGTATTTT | CASSTMNTQYF
TRBJ2-5 | NA | TRBV19 | NA | TGTGCCAGTAGTCTCGGGAGTGGACAAGAGACCCAGTACTTC | CASSLGSGQETQYF
TRBJ1-4 | NA | TRBV12-1 | NA | TGTGCCAGCAGCTTTCCAGGATCTCCTAATGAAAAACTGTTTTTT | CASSFPGSPNEKLFF
TRBJ2-1 | TRBD2 | TRBV4-2 | NA | TGTGCCAGCAGCCAAGAGGGACTAGCGGGAGATCTCCCGCCCTACAATGAGCAGTTCTTC | CASSQEGLAGDLPPYNEQFF
TRBJ1-1 | TRBD1 | TRBV7-8 | once | TGTGCCAGCAGCTTAGGCGGGACAGGGCCCACTGAAGCTTTCTTT | CASSLGGTGPTEAFF
TRBJ2-6 | NA | TRBV18 | NA | TGTGCCAGCTCACCAGGACAGAGCTCTGGGGCCAACGTCCTGACTTTC | CASSPGQSSGANVLTF
TRBJ1-6 | TRBD1 | TRBV28 | NA | TGTGCCAGCAGTTTCCGGGACAGGGCGAATTCACCCCTCCACTTT | CASSFRDRANSPLHF
TRBJ1-1 | NA | TRBV30 | few | TGTGCCTGGACACCTATGAACACTGAAGCTTTCTTT | CAWTPMNTEAFF
TRBJ1-1 | TRBD1 | TRBV5-1 | NA | TGCGCCAGCACCTGGGACAGACGATCCACTGAAGCTTTCTTT | CASTWDRRSTEAFF
TRBJ1-4 | NA | TRBV19 | NA | TGTGCCAGTCAAATTTACAGATCAACTAATGAAAAACTGTTTTTT | CASQIYRSTNEKLFF
TRBJ2-7 | NA | TRBV7-2 | NA | TGTGCCAGCAGCATTTCCTCAGGGATGGGCTACGAGCAGTACTTC | CASSISSGMGYEQYF
TRBJ1-2 | NA | TRBV4-3 | NA | TGCGCCAGCAGCCAAGATGTAGCCATTAGGTATGGCTACACCTTC | CASSQDVAIRYGYTF
TRBJ1-6 | NA | TRBV9 | NA | TGTGCCAGCAGCCTAACCGGACAGAATAATTCACCCCTCCACTTT | CASSLTGQNNSPLHF
TRBJ1-1 | NA | TRBV9 | NA | TGTGCCAGCAGCGCAACATCGGACAGACACACTGAAGCTTTCTTT | CASSATSDRHTEAFF
TRBJ2-1 | TRBD2 | TRBV5-4 | NA | TGTGCCAGCAGCTTGGCTAGCGGGGCTCACAATGAGCAGTTCTTC | CASSLASGAHNEQFF
TRBJ1-1 | NA | TRBV7-9 | NA | TGTGCCAGCACCTCGACAAGCCGAAGCGAAGCTTTCTTT | CASTSTSRSEAFF
TRBJ1-5 | NA | TRBV19 | NA | TGTGCCAGTAGTACCGGCGGTGGGGCGAATCAGCCCCAGCATTTT | CASSTGGGANQPQHF
TRBJ1-1 | NA | TRBV2 | once | TGTGCCAGCAGTGAATCAGGCCAGAACACTGAAGCTTTCTTT | CASSESGQNTEAFF
TRBJ2-3 | NA | TRBV5-1 | once | TGCGCCAGCAGCTTGAGACAGGTCACAGATACGCAGTATTTT | CASSLRQVTDTQYF
TRBJ1-5 | NA | TRBV5-5 | NA | TGTGCCAGCAGCTTCGGCGCGGAGGATCAGCCCCAGCATTTT | CASSFGAEDQPQHF
TRBJ1-1 | NA | TRBV28 | NA | TGTGCCAGCAGGGGGGCGCAAGGCTCTGAAGCTTTCTTT | CASRGAQGSEAFF
TRBJ1-2 | NA | TRBV7-2 | few | TGTGCCAGCAGCTTAGCCTCCTCGGGACAAGGCTCCTTC | CASSLASSGQGSF
TRBJ1-6 | NA | TRBV25-1 | NA | TGTGCCAGCAGTGAATTCGTCGGGGGACGAACGGGCACACCCCTCCACTTT | CASSEFVGGRTGTPLHF
TRBJ1-1 | NA | TRBV7-9 | NA | TGTGCCAGCAGCTTGGTCCAGAATATGAACACTGAAGCTTTCTTT | CASSLVQNMNTEAFF
TRBJ1-1 | NA | TRBV7-9 | NA | TGTGCCAGCAGCTTATTTTCCTGGGGGCAAGGTGAAGCTTTCTTT | CASSLFSWGQGEAFF
TRBJ2-1 | TRBD2 | TRBV10-2 | NA | TGCGCCAGCATCGGCCGGGAGGGTCGGGATGAGCAGTTCTTC | CASIGREGRDEQFF
TRBJ2-1 | TRBD2 | TRBV7-2 | NA | TGTGCCAGCAGCCCCCCCAGCGGGAGGGCCGGCAATGAGCAGTTCTTC | CASSPPSGRAGNEQFF
TRBJ1-3 | NA | TRBV6-2/TRBV6-3 | many | TGTGCCAGCAGTTACTCGACGGGAGGTGGAAACACCATATATTTT | CASSYSTGGGNTIYF
TRBJ2-1 | NA | TRBV28 | NA | TGTGCCAGCGGGAGTTGGAATGAGCAGTTCTTC | CASGSWNEQFF
TRBJ2-2 | TRBD1 | TRBV7-9 | NA | TGTGCCAGCTGCCTGACAGGGGCCTACACCGGGGAGCTGTTTTTT | CASCLTGAYTGELFF
TRBJ1-1 | NA | TRBV12-2 | once | TGTGCAAGTCGCCAGGGGGTTTTCTTT | CASRQGVFF
TRBJ1-4 | NA | TRBV2 | NA | TGTGCCAGCACCGGACAGACAACTAATGAAAAACTGTTTTTT | CASTGQTTNEKLFF
TRBJ2-4 | TRBD2 | TRBV5-1 | NA | TGCGCCAGCAGCTTGGAACTAGCGGGAGGGCCGATCAAAAACATTCAGTACTTC | CASSLELAGGPIKNIQYF
TRBJ1-6 | NA | TRBV25-1 | NA | TGTGCCAGCAGTGACCCCCGGGGTTCACCCCTCCACTTT | CASSDPRGSPLHF
TRBJ2-7 | NA | TRBV2 | NA | TGTGCCAGCGGAGGGGGGAGCGGGGCGAGCTCCTACGAGCAGTACTTC | CASGGGSGASSYEQYF
TRBJ2-1 | TRBD1 | TRBV18 | NA | TGTGCCAGCTCACTTAGGCAGGGGGCGGGTGAGCAGTTCTTC | CASSLRQGAGEQFF
TRBJ2-2 | NA | TRBV30 | once | TGTGCCTGGAAGGGGACTTGGGACACCGGGGAGCTGTTTTTT | CAWKGTWDTGELFF
TRBJ1-5 | NA | TRBV28 | NA | TGTGCCAGCAGTTTAGGGGTGTTCGGGGAAGGCCAGCCCCAGCATTTT | CASSLGVFGEGQPQHF
TRBJ2-1 | NA | TRBV4-3 | NA | TGCGCCAGCAGCCAGACCCTAGCGAGCAACAATGAGCAGTTCTTC | CASSQTLASNNEQFF
TRBJ1-5 | NA | TRBV19 | NA | TGTGCCAGTAGTAAATGGACACTACGGGATCAGCCCCAGCATTTT | CASSKWTLRDQPQHF
TRBJ2-7 | TRBD2 | TRBV30 | NA | TGTGCCTGGAGCACTAGCGGTAAAAACGAGCAGTACTTC | CAWSTSGKNEQYF
TRBJ2-7 | NA | TRBV5-6 | NA | TGTGCCAGCAGCTCTCTGACTTCTACCTACGAGCAGTACTTC | CASSSLTSTYEQYF
TRBJ1-1 | NA | TRBV20-1 | NA | TGCAGTGCTAGAGCGTACACTGAAGCTTTCTTT | CSARAYTEAFF
TRBJ2-1 | TRBD2 | TRBV7-7 | NA | TGTGCTAGCAGCTTGAGACTAGCGGGAGAACATGAGCAGTTCTTC | CASSLRLAGEHEQFF
TRBJ2-7 | TRBD1 | TRBV5-1 | NA | TGCGCCAGCAGCTTGGATTTTCGGACAGGGGTCGAGCAGTACTTC | CASSLDFRTGVEQYF
TRBJ1-5 | NA | TRBV2 | NA | TGTGCCAGCAGTGGACAGCTAATAGGCAATCAGCCCCAGCATTTT | CASSGQLIGNQPQHF
TRBJ2-3 | NA | TRBV9 | NA | TGTGCCAGCAGCGTAGGACCTGGGCCAGATACGCAGTATTTT | CASSVGPGPDTQYF
TRBJ2-5 | NA | TRBV3-1/TRBV3-2 | NA | TGTGCCAGCAGCGGGGGCGGGGAGACCCAGTACTTC | CASSGGGETQYF
TRBJ2-1 | TRBD2 | TRBV28 | NA | TGTGCCAGCAGTTTATCCCTAGCGGCCTACCTCCTCCATGAGCAGTTCTTC | CASSLSLAAYLLHEQFF
TRBJ2-6 | NA | TRBV14 | NA | TGTGCCAGCAGCCAAGATCCGGGTGGGGCCAACGTCCTGACTTTC | CASSQDPGGANVLTF
TRBJ1-6 | NA | TRBV9 | NA | TGTGCCAGCAGCGGAAATACAGGGTTCTCCTTAAATTCACCCCTCCACTTT | CASSGNTGFSLNSPLHF
TRBJ2-7 | NA | TRBV27 | NA | TGTGCCAGCAGTTCTCTTGCGGCGGCAAAATCCTACGAGCAGTACTTC | CASSSLAAAKSYEQYF
TRBJ1-4 | NA | TRBV9 | NA | TGTGCCAGCAGCTCTCCCAGGGGAACAACTAATGAAAAACTGTTTTTT | CASSSPRGTTNEKLFF
TRBJ2-4 | NA | TRBV5-1 | NA | TGCGCCAGCAGCTCAGGGGAGGGGGGCGACATTCAGTACTTC | CASSSGEGGDIQYF
TRBJ1-2 | NA | TRBV5-6 | NA | TGTGCCAGCAGCTTCCCGGGGGGCTACACCTTC | CASSFPGGYTF